The 27 T cell receptor beta chains below come from one sample, sequenced in a study of blood T cell repertoires in COVID-19. Sequenced by immunoSEQ multiplex PCR; TCRdb stores in-frame clones only, minus some. The table has around 180,000 clones, approximately 85% seen once. The sequenced material came from peripheral blood. The receptors come from a woman of 80 years or more with acute or convalescent COVID-19.

This clone was seen just once. This sequence joins TRBV5-4 and TRBJ2-7; TRBD2 is a possible D gene (6 bases). The CDR3 sequence is 14 residues long. CDR1 is SGHNT, CDR2 YYREEE, per germline (reference sequence). Deletions cut 4 bases from V and 3 bases from J, with 14 bases between. CDR3 sequence reads: CASSPGSGSYEQYF. The CDR3 DNA reads TGTGCCAGCAGCCCGGGGTCCGGGAGCTACGAGCAGTACTTC.

This chain joins TRBV7-2 and TRBJ2-4; weak D call: TRBD1 (6 bases). Germline assignment: CDR1 SGHTA and CDR2 FQGNSA. CDR3 length: 14 amino acids. Trimming shortened V by 2 bases and J by 7 bases, and 12 bases separated the two germline ends. The CDR3 here is CASSLNRAGNIQYF. Here the CDR3 DNA reads TGTGCCAGCAGCTTAAACAGGGCCGGCAACATTCAGTACTTC.

This chain joins TRBV9 and TRBJ2-1; 10 nucleotides match TRBD1. The CDR3 consists of 15 residues. Germline V gene sequence: CDR1 SGDLS, CDR2 YYNGEE. With V trimmed by 3 bases and J by 8 bases, 8 bases remained unmatched. For the CDR3, the DNA is TGTGCCAGCAGCGCCTCGACAGGGGGCAACGATGAGCAGTTCTTC. The encoded protein is CASSASTGGNDEQFF.

This rearrangement joins TRBV28 to TRBJ1-4, with 8 nucleotides matching TRBD1. The CDR3 totals 14 residues. V dropped 6 bases and J dropped 6; count of bases not matched to a gene: 6. The germline V gene has CDR1 MDHEN and CDR2 SYDVKM. This CDR3 is CASRPTGGYEKLFF. CDR3 nucleotides: TGTGCCAGCAGGCCTACAGGGGGGTATGAAAAACTGTTTTTT.

J is TRBJ1-1 and V is TRBV6-5; D is uncertain. CDR3 length: 13 amino acids. V lost 6 bases and J 2 bases, leaving 10 bases between the germline ends. From germline, CDR1 is MNHEY and CDR2 SVGAGI. The CDR3 loop reads CASSGVLNTEAFF. The CDR3, as DNA: TGTGCCAGCAGCGGGGTACTAAACACTGAAGCTTTCTTT.

The chain recombines TRBV14 with TRBJ1-1; 7 bases map to TRBD1. The CDR3 has 13 residues. Germline trimming cut 3 bases from V and 5 bases from J; bases unmatched to any gene: 3. Looked up from germline, CDR1 is SGHDN and CDR2 is FVKESK. CDR3 protein: CASSQTGITEAFF. In DNA form, the CDR3 reads TGTGCCAGCAGCCAGACAGGGATTACTGAAGCTTTCTTT.

The genes are TRBV6-5 and TRBJ2-5; D is undetermined. V lost 5 bases and J 2 bases, leaving 9 bases between the germline ends. Germline V gene sequence: CDR1 MNHEY, CDR2 SVGAGI. The CDR3 is made up of 13 amino acids. The CDR3 spells CASSINLQETQYF. The CDR3 DNA is TGTGCCAGCAGTATAAACTTGCAAGAGACCCAGTACTTC.

The V and J genes are TRBV12-3 or TRBV12-4 and TRBJ1-2; no clear D. The CDR3 sequence is 11 residues long. Trimming pared 3 bases from V and 8 bases from J, leaving 7 bases between. The CDR3 sequence: CASSFGRGYTF. CDR3 bases: TGTGCCAGCAGTTTCGGTCGGGGCTACACCTTC.

The chain joins TRBV5-1 to TRBJ1-1; D remains ambiguous. Germline V gives CDR1 SGHRS, CDR2 YFSETQ. The CDR3 is 16 amino acids. Trimming left V 0 bases short and J 5 bases short, with 17 bases between. CDR3 DNA sequence: TGCGCCAGCAGCTTGGAAGGCCCGCGAGGCGGGACTGAAGCTTTCTTT. Amino acids: CASSLEGPRGGTEAFF.

The rearrangement uses TRBV5-4 and TRBJ1-2, with D possibly TRBD1 on 6 matching bases. Germline values: CDR1 SGHNT, CDR2 YYREEE (reference sequence). The V gene lost 3 bases and the J gene lost 2 bases, with 11 bases spanning the gap. The CDR3 is 14 residues long. In DNA form, the CDR3 reads TGTGCCAGCAGCTCCGGGACACTAAACTATGGCTACACCTTC. Amino acids: CASSSGTLNYGYTF. Full variable domain (outside the CDR3, taken from reference TRBV5-4 and TRBJ1-2): ETGVTQSPTHLIKTRGQQVTLRCSSQSGHNTVSWYQQALGQGPQFIFQYYREEENGRGNFPPRFSGLQFPNYSSELNVNALELDDSALYLCASSSGTLNYGYTFGSGTRLTVV.

The chain uses TRBV6-1 and TRBJ1-2; D gene ambiguous. Trimming removed 3 bases at V and 7 bases at J, with 15 bases between. The CDR3 totals 14 residues. CDR1 MNHNS and CDR2 SASEGT come from the germline V gene. The CDR3 spells CASSDRRGLGGYTF. CDR3 in DNA: TGTGCCAGCAGTGATAGGCGAGGCCTGGGTGGCTACACCTTC.

This chain connects TRBV19 to TRBJ1-1; D call uncertain. Deletions cut 3 bases from V and 4 bases from J, with 15 bases between. This CDR3 spans 15 amino acids. Germline V lookup: CDR1 LNHDA, CDR2 SQIVND (reference sequence). The DNA for the CDR3 is TGTGCCAGTAGTATGAGGTTCGGGGTGGGCACTGAAGCTTTCTTT. It yields the protein CASSMRFGVGTEAFF. The full variable domain, with the rest looked up from reference TRBV19 and TRBJ1-1, is DGGITQSPKYLFRKEGQNVTLSCEQNLNHDAMYWYRQDPGQGLRLIYYSQIVNDFQKGDIAEGYSVSREKKESFPLTVTSAQKNPTAFYLCASSMRFGVGTEAFFGQGTRLTVV.

The chain has TRBV3-1 (or the pseudogene TRBV3-2) and TRBJ1-1; maybe TRBD1 (5 bases). V dropped 2 bases and J dropped 4 bases, with 14 bases sitting between them. CDR3 length equals 15 residues. Germline V gene lookup returns CDR1 LGHDT and CDR2 YNNKEL (reference sequence). In DNA, the CDR3 is TGTGCCAGCAGCCAACGCGGGACCGGGGGCACTGAAGCTTTCTTT. This codes for CASSQRGTGGTEAFF.

V usage is TRBV6-5 and J usage is TRBJ2-7; 8 bases align to TRBD2. V lost 6 bases and J lost 3; bases outside the gene matches: 10. The CDR3 has 15 residues. CDR1 and CDR2 from the germline V gene are MNHEY and SVGAGI. The CDR3 is CASSPPGRGFYEQYF. In DNA form, the CDR3 reads TGTGCCAGCAGCCCACCCGGGAGGGGCTTCTACGAGCAGTACTTC.

V gene TRBV3-1 (or the pseudogene TRBV3-2) combines with J gene TRBJ1-1; no firm D call. The V and J ends lost 1 base and 4 bases respectively, with 13 bases between them. Germline V lookup: CDR1 LGHDT, CDR2 YNNKEL (reference sequence). The CDR3 sequence is 15 residues long. CDR3 protein: CASSQAVGSSTEAFF. The CDR3 nucleotides are TGTGCCAGCAGCCAAGCAGTCGGGAGTAGCACTGAAGCTTTCTTT.

This clone turned up a few times. The V call is TRBV10-3, the J call TRBJ1-3; D is possibly TRBD1 (6 bases). This CDR3 comprises 15 residues. CDR1 is ENHRY, CDR2 SYGVKD, per germline. V was trimmed by 4 bases and J by 4 bases, leaving 14 bases between them. The DNA of the CDR3 is TGTGCCATCAGTGCGGCAGGGGCTCCGGGAAACACCATATATTTT. Amino acid sequence: CAISAAGAPGNTIYF.

This chain uses TRBV2 with TRBJ1-2; the D gene is possibly TRBD1 (6 bases). This CDR3 is 14 amino acids long. Looked up from germline, CDR1 is SNHLY and CDR2 is FYNNEI. V gave up 8 bases and J gave up 5 bases, with 18 bases separating them. DNA for the CDR3: TGTGCCAGCGGGTTTGGGGGGGCGCGGTATGGCTACACCTTC. It yields the protein CASGFGGARYGYTF.

The J gene is TRBJ2-7, the V gene TRBV7-2, with 9 bases fitting TRBD1. This CDR3 has 15 residues. J gave up 6 bases and V 3 bases, and 9 bases lay outside the gene matches. Germline V lookup: CDR1 SGHTA, CDR2 FQGNSA. The CDR3 spells CASSFGQGTRREQYF. The CDR3, as DNA: TGTGCCAGCAGCTTTGGACAGGGGACGCGCCGCGAGCAGTACTTC.

The genes are TRBV9 and TRBJ2-7, with a weak D call TRBD2 (5 bases). The germline V and J ends were trimmed by 0 bases and 7 bases, with 20 bases remaining between them. The CDR3 contains 16 residues. In germline, CDR1 is SGDLS, CDR2 YYNGEE. The chain's CDR3 is CASSVEGAVPLWEQYF. The CDR3 nucleotides are TGTGCCAGCAGCGTAGAGGGAGCGGTACCTTTATGGGAGCAGTACTTC.

V is TRBV7-2 and J is TRBJ2-7, with 10 bases aligning to TRBD2. From germline, CDR1 is SGHTA and CDR2 FQGNSA. Trimming took 3 bases from V and 4 from J; bases not matched to a gene: 9. The CDR3 loop spans 16 amino acids. Written as DNA, the CDR3 is TGTGCCAGCAGCTTTTTCAGCGGGGGGGCAGGGTACGAGCAGTACTTC. This codes for CASSFFSGGAGYEQYF.

The chain carries TRBV3-1 (or the pseudogene TRBV3-2) and TRBJ2-7, with D uncertain. The V gene lost 2 bases and the J gene lost 0 bases, with 11 bases spanning the gap. This CDR3 has 15 amino acids. CDR1 and CDR2 from the germline V gene are LGHDT and YNNKEL (reference sequence). CDR3 residues: CASSQFRLSSYEQYF. DNA for the CDR3: TGTGCCAGCAGCCAATTTCGCCTGAGCTCCTACGAGCAGTACTTC.

The chain carries TRBV4-2 and TRBJ1-1; possibly TRBD1 for D (5 bases). The germline V gene has CDR1 LGHNA and CDR2 YNFKEQ. V dropped 0 bases and J dropped 0 bases, with 8 bases sitting between them. This CDR3 has 15 residues. The DNA of the CDR3 is TGTGCCAGCAGCCAAGAGACGGGGGTGAACACTGAAGCTTTCTTT. Protein: CASSQETGVNTEAFF.

V usage is TRBV18 and J usage is TRBJ2-5; perhaps TRBD1 as D (5 bases). The germline CDR1 and CDR2 sequences are KGHSH and LQKENI. The CDR3 consists of 16 residues. V was pared by 0 bases and J by 2 bases, with 13 bases between. CDR3 amino acids: CASSPPVGQGQETQYF. CDR3 DNA sequence: TGTGCCAGCTCACCACCCGTTGGCCAGGGACAAGAGACCCAGTACTTC.

J is TRBJ1-1 and V is TRBV5-5; no clear D gene. The CDR3 length is 14 residues. The V gene lost 0 bases and the J gene lost 1 base, with 7 bases spanning the gap. Germline CDR1 reads SGHKS; CDR2 reads YYEKEE (reference sequence). The CDR3 here is CASSLEHKNTEAFF. The CDR3 DNA reads TGTGCCAGCAGCTTGGAACATAAGAACACTGAAGCTTTCTTT.

This rearrangement joins TRBV28 to TRBJ2-7; D is perhaps TRBD2 (5 bases). Germline V gene lookup returns CDR1 MDHEN and CDR2 SYDVKM. V lost 7 bases to trimming and J lost 7 bases, with 23 bases between them. CDR3 length: 15 residues. CDR3 in amino acids: CASKIPVLGSGEQYF. Written as DNA, the CDR3 is TGTGCCAGCAAAATACCGGTACTAGGGTCAGGAGAGCAGTACTTC.

The chain recombines TRBV13 with TRBJ2-5; 9 positions match TRBD1. CDR1 and CDR2 from the germline V gene are PRHDT and FYEKMQ (reference sequence). The CDR3 is 16 amino acids. The V segment lost 4 bases and the J segment 5 bases; nucleotides outside the gene matches: 11. The CDR3 bases are TGTGCCAGCAGCTCAGACGGACAGGGGCGCGGGGAGACCCAGTACTTC. Its translation is CASSSDGQGRGETQYF.

This chain joins TRBV24-1 and TRBJ2-6; D may be TRBD2 (6 bases). Looked up from germline, CDR1 is KGHDR and CDR2 is SFDVKD. V lost 5 bases and J 4 bases, leaving 17 bases between the germline ends. The CDR3 consists of 17 residues. In DNA form, the CDR3 reads TGTGCCACCAGTGCTCATGCGGAGGGGCAGGGGGCCAACGTCCTGACTTTC. This sequence encodes CATSAHAEGQGANVLTF.